This T cell receptor (beta chain) was captured by sequencing in a study of T cells in localized non-small cell lung cancer. Broader study findings: Of the top 100 tumor clones, median roughly 53 were in adjacent lung, over 25 among its top 100. The tumor had only one region sequenced, so heterogeneity remains possible. Measurement of T cell clonality placed uninvolved adjacent lung highest, above the level in tumor. Longer overall survival was seen with higher T cell density measured in blood.

Generated by immunoSEQ multiplex PCR, the TCRdb table keeps only in-frame clones and is missing some. This sample has roughly 72,000 clones, with over 75% found just once. The CDR3 loop spans 14 amino acids. Trimming at V came to 4 bases and at J to 8 bases, leaving 9 bases not matched to a gene. CDR1 is SGHDT, CDR2 YYEEEE, per germline. Of note for this clone: The antigen remains unidentified.

The chain employs TRBV5-6 and TRBJ2-1, with 7 bases that match TRBD2. Here the sequenced sample was peripheral blood, taken before any cancer treatment. This receptor was taken from a female donor of 60 years or more with stage I lung adenocarcinoma. The CDR3 loop is CASSTTSSPDEQFF. In nucleotides, the CDR3 is TGTGCCAGCAGCACGACTAGCTCTCCCGATGAGCAGTTCTTC.